This T cell receptor (beta chain) appears in the sequencing data of a study of blood T cell repertoires in COVID-19. Study at large: Researchers got acute and convalescent COVID-19 samples from the United States, Italy and Spain. The cDNA or gDNA used as material had been derived from T cells, B-cell-depleted T cells, or PBMCs.

Trimming took off 3 bases at V and 0 bases at J, with 12 bases between the two ends. Per the germline V gene, CDR1 is KGHDR and CDR2 is SFDVKD. This CDR3 has 16 amino acids. How the authors handled the data: Amplification of reference gene primers provided the estimated nucleated cell counts. Profiling relied on immunoSEQ multiplex PCR, and the TCRdb table lists in-frame clones only, not all of them. V, J and clone size are taken as reported in that table, and D and trimming were inferred from the DNA itself. Among 290,000 or so clones listed, 75% to 85% were seen once. The material sequenced was peripheral blood. V gene TRBV24-1 combines with J gene TRBJ2-3, with D maybe TRBD1 (5 bases). This receptor was taken from a man in his fifties with active or convalescent COVID-19. The CDR3 protein is CATSDDDSRSTDTQYF. In nucleotides, the CDR3 is TGTGCCACCAGTGATGATGACAGCCGAAGCACAGATACGCAGTATTTT.